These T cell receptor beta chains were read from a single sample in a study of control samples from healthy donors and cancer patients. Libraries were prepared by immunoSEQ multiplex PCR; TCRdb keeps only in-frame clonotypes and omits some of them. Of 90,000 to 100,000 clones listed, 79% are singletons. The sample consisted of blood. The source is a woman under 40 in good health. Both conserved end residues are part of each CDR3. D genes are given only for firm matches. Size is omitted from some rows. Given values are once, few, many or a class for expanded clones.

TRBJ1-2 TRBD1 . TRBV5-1 TGCGCCAGCAGCCTGACACAGGGGTCCTATGGCTACACCTTC CASSLTQGSYGYTF
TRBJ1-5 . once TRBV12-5 TGTGCTAGTGGAAAGGACAGCTTCAATCAGCCCCAGCATTTT CASGKDSFNQPQHF
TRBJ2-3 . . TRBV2 TGTGCCAGCACGCCGGGACAATTCACAGATACGCAGTATTTT CASTPGQFTDTQYF
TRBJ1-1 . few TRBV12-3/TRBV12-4 TGTGCCAGCACTTTACGACCGAACACTGAAGCTTTCTTT CASTLRPNTEAFF
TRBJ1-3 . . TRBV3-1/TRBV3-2 TGTGCCAGCAGCCAATGGGAGGGGTCTGGAAACACCATATATTTT CASSQWEGSGNTIYF
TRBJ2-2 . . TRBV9 TGTGCCAGCAGCCCCCGCGGGGATACCGGGGAGCTGTTTTTT CASSPRGDTGELFF
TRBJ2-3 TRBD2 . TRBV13 TGTGCCAGCAGCTTTAAGACTAGCGGCTTCACAGATACGCAGTATTTT CASSFKTSGFTDTQYF
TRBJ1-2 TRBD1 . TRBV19 TGTGCCAGTAGTTTTCCGGGACAGGGGTACTATGGCTACACCTTC CASSFPGQGYYGYTF
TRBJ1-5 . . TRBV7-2 TGTGCCAGCAGCTTAGGTCTGGGACGGGGACAGCCCCAGCATTTT CASSLGLGRGQPQHF
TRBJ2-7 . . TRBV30 TGTGCCTGGATGGCGGGGACTGCCTACGAGCAGTACTTC CAWMAGTAYEQYF
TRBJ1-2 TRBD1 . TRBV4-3 TGCGCCAGCAGCCAAGGGGAAGGGGACAGGGCCGTCTATGGCTACACCTTC CASSQGEGDRAVYGYTF
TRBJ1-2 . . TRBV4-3 TGCGCCAGCAGCCAGGCACAGGGTGGGGCTAACTATGGCTACACCTTC CASSQAQGGANYGYTF
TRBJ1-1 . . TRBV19 TGTGCCAGTAGAAAACAGATGGGGAACACTGAAGCTTTCTTT CASRKQMGNTEAFF
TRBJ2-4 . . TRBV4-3 TGCGCCAGCAGCCAAACGGGGGCAGCCAAAAACATTCAGTACTTC CASSQTGAAKNIQYF
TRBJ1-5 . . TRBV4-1 TGCGCCAGCAGCCAAGAAGGAGGGAATAGCAATCAGCCCCAGCATTTT CASSQEGGNSNQPQHF
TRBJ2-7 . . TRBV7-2 TGTGCCAGCAGCTTACGAGGACGAACTTCCTACGAGCAGTACTTC CASSLRGRTSYEQYF